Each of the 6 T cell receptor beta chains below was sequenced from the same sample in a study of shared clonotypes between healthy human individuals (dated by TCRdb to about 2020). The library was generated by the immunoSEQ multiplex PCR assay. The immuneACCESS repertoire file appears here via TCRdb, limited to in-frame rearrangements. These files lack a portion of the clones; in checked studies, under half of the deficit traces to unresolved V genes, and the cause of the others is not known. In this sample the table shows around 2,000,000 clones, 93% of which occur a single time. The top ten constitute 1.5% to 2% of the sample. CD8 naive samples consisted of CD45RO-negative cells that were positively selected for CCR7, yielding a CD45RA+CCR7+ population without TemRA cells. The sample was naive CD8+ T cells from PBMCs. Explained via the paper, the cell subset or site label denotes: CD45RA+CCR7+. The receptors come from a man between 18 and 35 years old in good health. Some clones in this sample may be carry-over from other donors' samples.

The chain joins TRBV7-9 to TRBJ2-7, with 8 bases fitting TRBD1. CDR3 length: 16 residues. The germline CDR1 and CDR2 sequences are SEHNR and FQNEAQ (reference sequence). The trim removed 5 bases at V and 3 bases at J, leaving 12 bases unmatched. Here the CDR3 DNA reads TGTGCCAGCAGCCCTCCCTGGACAGGGTGGGTCTACGAGCAGTACTTC. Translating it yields CASSPPWTGWVYEQYF.

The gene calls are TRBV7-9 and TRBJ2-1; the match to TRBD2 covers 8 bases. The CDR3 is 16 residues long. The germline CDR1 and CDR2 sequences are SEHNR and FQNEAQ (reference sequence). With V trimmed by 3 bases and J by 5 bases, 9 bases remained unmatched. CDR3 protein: CASSFSTSGRDNEQFF. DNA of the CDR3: TGTGCCAGCAGCTTTTCGACCAGCGGGAGAGACAATGAGCAGTTCTTC.

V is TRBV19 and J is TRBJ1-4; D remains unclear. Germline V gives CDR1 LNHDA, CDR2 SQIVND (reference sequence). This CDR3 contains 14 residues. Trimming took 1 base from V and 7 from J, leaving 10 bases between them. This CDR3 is CASSIGISSEKLFF. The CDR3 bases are TGTGCCAGTAGTATAGGGATCTCCAGTGAAAAACTGTTTTTT.

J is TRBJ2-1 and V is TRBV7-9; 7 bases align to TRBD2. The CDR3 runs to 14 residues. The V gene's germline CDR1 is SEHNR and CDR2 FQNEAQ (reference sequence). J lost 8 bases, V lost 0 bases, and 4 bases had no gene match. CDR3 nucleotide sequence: TGTGCCAGCAGCTTAGCCTGGACTAGGGATGAGCAGTTCTTC. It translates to CASSLAWTRDEQFF.

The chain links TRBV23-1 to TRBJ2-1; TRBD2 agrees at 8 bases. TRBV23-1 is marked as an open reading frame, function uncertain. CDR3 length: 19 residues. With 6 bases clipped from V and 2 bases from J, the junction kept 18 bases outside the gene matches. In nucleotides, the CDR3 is TGCGCCAGCAGACACAAAATGGGTAATAGCGGGAAAACCTACAATGAGCAGTTCTTC. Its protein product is CASRHKMGNSGKTYNEQFF.

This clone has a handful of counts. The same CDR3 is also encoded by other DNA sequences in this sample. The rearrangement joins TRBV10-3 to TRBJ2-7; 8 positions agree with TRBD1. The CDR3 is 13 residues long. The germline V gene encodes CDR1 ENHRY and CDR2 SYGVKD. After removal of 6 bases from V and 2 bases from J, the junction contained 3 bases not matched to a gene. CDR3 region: CAIRPDRAYEQYF. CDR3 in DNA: TGTGCCATCAGGCCGGACAGGGCCTACGAGCAGTACTTC.